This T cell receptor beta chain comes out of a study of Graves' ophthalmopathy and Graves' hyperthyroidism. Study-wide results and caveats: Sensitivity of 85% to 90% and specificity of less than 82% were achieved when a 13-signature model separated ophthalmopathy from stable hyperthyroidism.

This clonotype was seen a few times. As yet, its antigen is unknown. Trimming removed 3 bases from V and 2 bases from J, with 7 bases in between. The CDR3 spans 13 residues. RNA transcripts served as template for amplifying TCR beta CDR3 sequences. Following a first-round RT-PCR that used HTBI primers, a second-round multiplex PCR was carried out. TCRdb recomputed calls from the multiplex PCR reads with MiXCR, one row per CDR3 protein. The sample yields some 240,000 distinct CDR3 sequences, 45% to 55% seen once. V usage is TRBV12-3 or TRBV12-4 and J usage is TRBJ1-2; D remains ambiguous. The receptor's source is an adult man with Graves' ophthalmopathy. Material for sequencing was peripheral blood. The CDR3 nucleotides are TGTGCCAGCAGTTTGCAGAGAAACTATGGCTACACCTTC. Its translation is CASSLQRNYGYTF.